This is a list of T cell receptor beta chains from one sample in a study of shared clonotypes between healthy human individuals. The assay was immunoSEQ multiplex PCR, and TCRdb's table has in-frame clones only and misses some. The profile covers about 530,000 clones, with almost 97% appearing a single time and 0.055% to 0.075% taken by the ten largest. Sequenced material: naive CD4+ T cells sorted from blood. Every receptor here comes from a woman aged 25-40 years in good health. The CDR3 runs from the conserved cysteine through the conserved F or W. A D gene is named only where the DNA matches it firmly. Clone size is stated in some rows and not others, as once, few, many or a class when expanded.

d_gene: NA; j_gene: TRBJ2-7; abundance: once; v_gene: TRBV21-1; CDR3nt: TGTGCCAGCCCCAAGCGGCACACGGACTACGAGCAGTACTTC; CDR3aa: CASPKRHTDYEQYF
d_gene: NA; j_gene: TRBJ2-7; abundance: few; v_gene: TRBV5-1; CDR3nt: TGCGCCAGCAGGGAGGGGTACTACGAGCAGTACTTC; CDR3aa: CASREGYYEQYF
d_gene: NA; j_gene: TRBJ2-5; abundance: NA; v_gene: TRBV7-9; CDR3nt: TGTGCCAGCAGCTTAGGCGAAAGACGGCAGTACTTC; CDR3aa: CASSLGERRQYF
d_gene: TRBD1; j_gene: TRBJ1-5; abundance: NA; v_gene: TRBV19; CDR3nt: TGTGCCAGTAGTTGGACAGGGGGGTATAGCAATCAGCCCCAGCATTTT; CDR3aa: CASSWTGGYSNQPQHF
d_gene: TRBD1; j_gene: TRBJ1-1; abundance: NA; v_gene: TRBV29-1; CDR3nt: TGCAGCGTCCATAGACAGGGAGTGAACACTGAAGCTTTCTTT; CDR3aa: CSVHRQGVNTEAFF
d_gene: NA; j_gene: TRBJ2-1; abundance: NA; v_gene: TRBV30; CDR3nt: TGTGCCTTGAACCGGGACCACTGGGGAGAGCAGTTCTTC; CDR3aa: CALNRDHWGEQFF
d_gene: TRBD2; j_gene: TRBJ2-1; abundance: NA; v_gene: TRBV7-6; CDR3nt: TGTGCCAGCAGCTTTGACCTAGCGGGAGGGTCCAATGAGCAGTTCTTC; CDR3aa: CASSFDLAGGSNEQFF
d_gene: TRBD1; j_gene: TRBJ2-7; abundance: few; v_gene: TRBV2; CDR3nt: TGTGCCAGCAGTGGGGACAGGGGGACGTACGAGCAGTACTTC; CDR3aa: CASSGDRGTYEQYF
d_gene: NA; j_gene: TRBJ2-7; abundance: NA; v_gene: TRBV11-1; CDR3nt: TGTGCCAGCAGCTTAGCGAGGACAGACCGCTACGAGCAGTACTTC; CDR3aa: CASSLARTDRYEQYF
d_gene: TRBD1; j_gene: TRBJ2-1; abundance: NA; v_gene: TRBV14; CDR3nt: TGTGCCAGCAGCCAAAGGACAGGGGGGAACAATGAGCAGTTCTTC; CDR3aa: CASSQRTGGNNEQFF
d_gene: NA; j_gene: TRBJ2-5; abundance: NA; v_gene: TRBV7-8; CDR3nt: TGTGCCAGCAGGCCCAGCAGGGTCGTAGAGACCCAGTACTTC; CDR3aa: CASRPSRVVETQYF
d_gene: TRBD1; j_gene: TRBJ1-1; abundance: NA; v_gene: TRBV2; CDR3nt: TGTGCCAGCAGTGGGACAGGGGACACTGAAGCTTTCTTT; CDR3aa: CASSGTGDTEAFF
d_gene: TRBD2; j_gene: TRBJ2-3; abundance: NA; v_gene: TRBV4-2; CDR3nt: TGTGCCAGCAGCCAAGAGTTCGGACTAGCGGCAAGCACAGATACGCAGTATTTT; CDR3aa: CASSQEFGLAASTDTQYF
d_gene: NA; j_gene: TRBJ1-2; abundance: NA; v_gene: TRBV6-4; CDR3nt: TGTGCCAGCAGTGACTCGGGGGATCTTACGAACTATGGCTACACCTTC; CDR3aa: CASSDSGDLTNYGYTF
d_gene: NA; j_gene: TRBJ2-7; abundance: NA; v_gene: TRBV7-6; CDR3nt: TGTGCCAGCAGCTTAGAACCGGGACGAGGGAACGAGCAGTACTTC; CDR3aa: CASSLEPGRGNEQYF
d_gene: TRBD2; j_gene: TRBJ2-7; abundance: NA; v_gene: TRBV5-1; CDR3nt: TGCGCCAGCAGCTTGGGGCTAGCGGGAGGACCTGACGAGCAGTACTTC; CDR3aa: CASSLGLAGGPDEQYF
d_gene: NA; j_gene: TRBJ1-5; abundance: few; v_gene: TRBV19; CDR3nt: TGTGCCAGTAGTGTTCCAGGGTCTTATGAGGCCCAGCATTTT; CDR3aa: CASSVPGSYEAQHF
d_gene: NA; j_gene: TRBJ2-7; abundance: NA; v_gene: TRBV19; CDR3nt: TGTGCCAGTAGTAAGGAGACAGTTACCTACGAGCAGTACTTC; CDR3aa: CASSKETVTYEQYF
d_gene: TRBD1; j_gene: TRBJ2-2; abundance: NA; v_gene: TRBV6-1; CDR3nt: TGTGCCAGCATTGGTGGGCAGGGGGCGAAGGGGGAGCTGTTTTTT; CDR3aa: CASIGGQGAKGELFF
d_gene: NA; j_gene: TRBJ2-5; abundance: NA; v_gene: TRBV5-1; CDR3nt: TGCGCCAGCAGCTGGCGGAAGGGGGGGACGCAAGAGACCCAGTACTTC; CDR3aa: CASSWRKGGTQETQYF
d_gene: NA; j_gene: TRBJ1-5; abundance: NA; v_gene: TRBV27; CDR3nt: TGTGCCAGCAGTTTATACTGGTCAGGACAGCCCCAGCATTTT; CDR3aa: CASSLYWSGQPQHF
d_gene: NA; j_gene: TRBJ1-3; abundance: NA; v_gene: TRBV7-2; CDR3nt: TGTGCCAGCAGCCAAACCGGTTCCCCCCGACTTAGAAACACCATATATTTT; CDR3aa: CASSQTGSPRLRNTIYF
d_gene: NA; j_gene: TRBJ1-5; abundance: NA; v_gene: TRBV4-1; CDR3nt: TGCGCCAGCAGCCAGGGGGCCAATCAGCCCCAGCATTTT; CDR3aa: CASSQGANQPQHF
d_gene: NA; j_gene: TRBJ1-1; abundance: NA; v_gene: TRBV19; CDR3nt: TGTGCCAGTCAGGGAGGGGTAGGTTTGAACACTGAAGCTTTCTTT; CDR3aa: CASQGGVGLNTEAFF
d_gene: TRBD2; j_gene: TRBJ2-1; abundance: once; v_gene: TRBV7-9; CDR3nt: TGTGCCAGCCTAGCGGGAGTCCGGTATAATGAGCAGTTCTTC; CDR3aa: CASLAGVRYNEQFF
d_gene: NA; j_gene: TRBJ2-3; abundance: NA; v_gene: TRBV5-1; CDR3nt: TGCGCCAGCAGCTTTCGGGACCACACAGATACGCAGTATTTT; CDR3aa: CASSFRDHTDTQYF
d_gene: TRBD1; j_gene: TRBJ1-1; abundance: NA; v_gene: TRBV28; CDR3nt: TGTGCCAGCAGAACCGGACAGGGAAACACTGAAGCTTTCTTT; CDR3aa: CASRTGQGNTEAFF
d_gene: TRBD1; j_gene: TRBJ2-7; abundance: NA; v_gene: TRBV7-9; CDR3nt: TGTGCCAGCAGCCCCACCAGCACAGGGGTAGTGTTCTGGGTCGAGCAGTACTTC; CDR3aa: CASSPTSTGVVFWVEQYF
d_gene: NA; j_gene: TRBJ1-1; abundance: NA; v_gene: TRBV2; CDR3nt: TGTGCCAGCAGTGAAAGGGAGTTTACTAACACTGAAGCTTTCTTT; CDR3aa: CASSEREFTNTEAFF
d_gene: NA; j_gene: TRBJ1-1; abundance: NA; v_gene: TRBV5-1; CDR3nt: TGCGCCAGCAGCCCCCCTCTCACAGGGACAACTGAAGCTTTCTTT; CDR3aa: CASSPPLTGTTEAFF
d_gene: NA; j_gene: TRBJ2-7; abundance: NA; v_gene: TRBV4-1; CDR3nt: TGCGCCAGCAGCCAGTACAGGGCCAGCTCCTACGAGCAGTACTTC; CDR3aa: CASSQYRASSYEQYF
d_gene: TRBD2; j_gene: TRBJ2-2; abundance: NA; v_gene: TRBV27; CDR3nt: TGTGCCAGCAGTTTTGGGGGGGGTCTGAACACCGGGGAGCTGTTTTTT; CDR3aa: CASSFGGGLNTGELFF
d_gene: TRBD1; j_gene: TRBJ2-5; abundance: once; v_gene: TRBV28; CDR3nt: TGTGCCAGCAGTACTCGGGACAGGGTGGAGACCCAGTACTTC; CDR3aa: CASSTRDRVETQYF
d_gene: NA; j_gene: TRBJ1-1; abundance: once; v_gene: TRBV9; CDR3nt: TGTGCCAGCAGGTCCGTGGACACTGAAGCTTTCTTT; CDR3aa: CASRSVDTEAFF
d_gene: TRBD1; j_gene: TRBJ2-7; abundance: NA; v_gene: TRBV28; CDR3nt: TGTGCCAGCTACCCCGGGACAGGAGGATACGAGCAGTACTTC; CDR3aa: CASYPGTGGYEQYF
d_gene: NA; j_gene: TRBJ1-3; abundance: NA; v_gene: TRBV4-1; CDR3nt: TGCGCCACTAGTGACGTTGAGGCAGGGTATAGAAACACCATATATTTT; CDR3aa: CATSDVEAGYRNTIYF
d_gene: TRBD2; j_gene: TRBJ2-3; abundance: NA; v_gene: TRBV11-2; CDR3nt: TGTGCCAGCAGCTTGATCCTAGCGGGACCCCTAACAGATACGCAGTATTTT; CDR3aa: CASSLILAGPLTDTQYF
d_gene: TRBD1; j_gene: TRBJ2-5; abundance: NA; v_gene: TRBV5-1; CDR3nt: TGCGCCAGCAGGCCCGGGACAGGGGGAGAGACCCAGTACTTC; CDR3aa: CASRPGTGGETQYF
d_gene: TRBD2; j_gene: TRBJ2-7; abundance: NA; v_gene: TRBV7-9; CDR3nt: TGTGCCAGCAGCTTAGGACTAGCGGGAGTCGACGAGCAGTACTTC; CDR3aa: CASSLGLAGVDEQYF
d_gene: NA; j_gene: TRBJ2-5; abundance: NA; v_gene: TRBV6-1; CDR3nt: TGTGCCAGCAGTGAAAAGGGGGGTCTGTGGACCCAGTACTTC; CDR3aa: CASSEKGGLWTQYF
d_gene: NA; j_gene: TRBJ2-1; abundance: NA; v_gene: TRBV7-9; CDR3nt: TGTGCCAGCAGCTTAGGGAGCTTCCTCGGCTACAATGAGCAGTTCTTC; CDR3aa: CASSLGSFLGYNEQFF
d_gene: NA; j_gene: TRBJ2-3; abundance: NA; v_gene: TRBV7-6; CDR3nt: TGTGCCAGCAGCTTAGGGGGGTCGGCAGATACGCAGTATTTT; CDR3aa: CASSLGGSADTQYF
d_gene: NA; j_gene: TRBJ1-2; abundance: NA; v_gene: TRBV6-6; CDR3nt: TGTGCCAGCAGTTACTCCGGGACAAGGCACTATGGCTACACCTTC; CDR3aa: CASSYSGTRHYGYTF
d_gene: NA; j_gene: TRBJ1-1; abundance: NA; v_gene: TRBV18; CDR3nt: TGTGCCAGCTCACCATTTGCAACAGAGAATACTAACACTGAAGCTTTCTTT; CDR3aa: CASSPFATENTNTEAFF
d_gene: NA; j_gene: TRBJ2-7; abundance: NA; v_gene: TRBV14; CDR3nt: TGTGCCAGCAGCCTGCAGGGAGTCAAGTCCTACGAGCAGTACTTC; CDR3aa: CASSLQGVKSYEQYF
d_gene: TRBD2; j_gene: TRBJ2-3; abundance: NA; v_gene: TRBV5-4; CDR3nt: TGTGCCAGCAGCTTTCGACTAGCGGGAGATCTAAGGACAGATACGCAGTATTTT; CDR3aa: CASSFRLAGDLRTDTQYF
d_gene: TRBD2; j_gene: TRBJ2-3; abundance: NA; v_gene: TRBV2; CDR3nt: TGTGCCAGCAGTGCTGGACTAGCGGGAACAGATACGCAGTATTTT; CDR3aa: CASSAGLAGTDTQYF
d_gene: TRBD2; j_gene: TRBJ2-1; abundance: NA; v_gene: TRBV13; CDR3nt: TGTGCCAGCAGCTTATCTATGAGACTAGCTGTCTCTGAGCAGTTCTTC; CDR3aa: CASSLSMRLAVSEQFF
d_gene: TRBD1; j_gene: TRBJ2-5; abundance: NA; v_gene: TRBV18; CDR3nt: TGTGCCAGCTCACCAAGGGGACAGGCCCAAGAGACCCAGTACTTC; CDR3aa: CASSPRGQAQETQYF
d_gene: NA; j_gene: TRBJ2-7; abundance: NA; v_gene: TRBV19; CDR3nt: TGTGCCAGTAGCATGAGCCAGAAGCTTTCCTACGAGCAGTACTTC; CDR3aa: CASSMSQKLSYEQYF
d_gene: TRBD1; j_gene: TRBJ1-3; abundance: once; v_gene: TRBV18; CDR3nt: TGTGCCAGCTCACACGGGACAGAGGGAAACACCATATATTTT; CDR3aa: CASSHGTEGNTIYF
d_gene: NA; j_gene: TRBJ2-7; abundance: NA; v_gene: TRBV6-4; CDR3nt: TGTGCCAGCGTGCTGGAGCAGCGGAACCATACCTACGAGCAGTACTTC; CDR3aa: CASVLEQRNHTYEQYF
d_gene: TRBD1; j_gene: TRBJ1-1; abundance: NA; v_gene: TRBV19; CDR3nt: TGTGCCAGTAGAAAAAGGACAGGGGACGCGAACACTGAAGCTTTCTTT; CDR3aa: CASRKRTGDANTEAFF
d_gene: TRBD1; j_gene: TRBJ2-6; abundance: NA; v_gene: TRBV18; CDR3nt: TGTGCCAGCTCAGGACAGGCCTCCCTCTCTGGGGCCAACGTCCTGACTTTC; CDR3aa: CASSGQASLSGANVLTF
d_gene: NA; j_gene: TRBJ2-7; abundance: NA; v_gene: TRBV6-5; CDR3nt: TGTGCCAGCAGTTTAACAGAAACCTACGAGCAGTACTTC; CDR3aa: CASSLTETYEQYF
d_gene: NA; j_gene: TRBJ2-7; abundance: NA; v_gene: TRBV28; CDR3nt: TGTGCCAGCAGTTTTCGAGAATACGAGCAGTACTTC; CDR3aa: CASSFREYEQYF
d_gene: TRBD2; j_gene: TRBJ2-7; abundance: NA; v_gene: TRBV5-1; CDR3nt: TGCGCCAGCAGCTCGGGACTAGCGGCAGGGGAGCAGTACTTC; CDR3aa: CASSSGLAAGEQYF
d_gene: TRBD2; j_gene: TRBJ2-3; abundance: once; v_gene: TRBV18; CDR3nt: TGTGCCAGCTCACCAGTAGCGGGCCATCCAGATACGCAGTATTTT; CDR3aa: CASSPVAGHPDTQYF
d_gene: TRBD2; j_gene: TRBJ2-7; abundance: once; v_gene: TRBV5-4; CDR3nt: TGTGCCAGCAGCTTTGCACTAGCGGGAGATGCGTTCGAGCAGTACTTC; CDR3aa: CASSFALAGDAFEQYF
d_gene: NA; j_gene: TRBJ1-5; abundance: NA; v_gene: TRBV7-9; CDR3nt: TGTGCCAGCAGCTTAGAGAGCAATCAGCCCCAGCATTTT; CDR3aa: CASSLESNQPQHF